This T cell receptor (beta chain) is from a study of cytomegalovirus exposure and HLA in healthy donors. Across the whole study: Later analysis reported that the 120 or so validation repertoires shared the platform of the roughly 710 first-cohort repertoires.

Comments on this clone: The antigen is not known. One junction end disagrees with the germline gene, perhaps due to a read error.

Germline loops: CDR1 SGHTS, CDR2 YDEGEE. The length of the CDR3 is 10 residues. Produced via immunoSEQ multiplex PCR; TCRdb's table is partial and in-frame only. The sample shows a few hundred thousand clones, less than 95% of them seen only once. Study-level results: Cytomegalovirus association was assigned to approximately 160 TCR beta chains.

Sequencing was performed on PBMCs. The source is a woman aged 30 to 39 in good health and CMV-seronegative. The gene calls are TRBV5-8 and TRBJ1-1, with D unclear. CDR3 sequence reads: CASSFTEAFF. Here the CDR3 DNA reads TGTGCCAGCAGCTTCACTGAGGCTTTCTTT.